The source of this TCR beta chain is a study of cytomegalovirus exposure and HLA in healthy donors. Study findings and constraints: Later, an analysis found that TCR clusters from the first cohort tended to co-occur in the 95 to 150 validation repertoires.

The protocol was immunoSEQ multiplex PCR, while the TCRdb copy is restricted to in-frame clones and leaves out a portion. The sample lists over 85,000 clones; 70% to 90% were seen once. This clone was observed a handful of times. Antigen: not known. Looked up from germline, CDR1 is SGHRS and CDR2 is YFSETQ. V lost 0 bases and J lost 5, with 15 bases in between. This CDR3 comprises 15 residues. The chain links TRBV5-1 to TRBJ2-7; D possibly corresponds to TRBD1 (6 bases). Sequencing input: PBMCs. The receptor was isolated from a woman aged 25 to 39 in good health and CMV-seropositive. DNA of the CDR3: TGCGCCAGCAGCTTGGCGGCAGGGGCGCGCAACGAGCAGTACTTC. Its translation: CASSLAAGARNEQYF.